This T cell receptor (beta chain) stems from a study of identical twins. Notes on the study in general: Modelling underestimated the level of out-of-frame TCR alpha sharing observed in monozygotic twins.

A remark on this clonotype: The antigen remains unidentified.

MiXCR was run by TCRdb on the 5' RACE reads, yielding one entry per CDR3 protein. The data contain a few hundred thousand distinct CDR3 sequences, more than 9% of them singletons. The V gene lost 0 bases and the J gene lost 2 bases, with 9 bases spanning the gap. CDR3 length: 15 amino acids. CDR1 and CDR2 (germline): LGHNA, YNFKEQ. These data were also reused for a study on yellow fever vaccine responses in identical twins. Per that study: The authors reported partly convergent, partly personalized vaccine responses in identical twins.

The clonotype was recovered from a woman younger than 30 in good health. Sample: PBMCs. This chain links TRBV4-2 with TRBJ2-3; D not resolved. CDR3 coding DNA: TGTGCCAGCAGCCAAGATCAAAGTCTCACAGATACGCAGTATTTT. As protein: CASSQDQSLTDTQYF.